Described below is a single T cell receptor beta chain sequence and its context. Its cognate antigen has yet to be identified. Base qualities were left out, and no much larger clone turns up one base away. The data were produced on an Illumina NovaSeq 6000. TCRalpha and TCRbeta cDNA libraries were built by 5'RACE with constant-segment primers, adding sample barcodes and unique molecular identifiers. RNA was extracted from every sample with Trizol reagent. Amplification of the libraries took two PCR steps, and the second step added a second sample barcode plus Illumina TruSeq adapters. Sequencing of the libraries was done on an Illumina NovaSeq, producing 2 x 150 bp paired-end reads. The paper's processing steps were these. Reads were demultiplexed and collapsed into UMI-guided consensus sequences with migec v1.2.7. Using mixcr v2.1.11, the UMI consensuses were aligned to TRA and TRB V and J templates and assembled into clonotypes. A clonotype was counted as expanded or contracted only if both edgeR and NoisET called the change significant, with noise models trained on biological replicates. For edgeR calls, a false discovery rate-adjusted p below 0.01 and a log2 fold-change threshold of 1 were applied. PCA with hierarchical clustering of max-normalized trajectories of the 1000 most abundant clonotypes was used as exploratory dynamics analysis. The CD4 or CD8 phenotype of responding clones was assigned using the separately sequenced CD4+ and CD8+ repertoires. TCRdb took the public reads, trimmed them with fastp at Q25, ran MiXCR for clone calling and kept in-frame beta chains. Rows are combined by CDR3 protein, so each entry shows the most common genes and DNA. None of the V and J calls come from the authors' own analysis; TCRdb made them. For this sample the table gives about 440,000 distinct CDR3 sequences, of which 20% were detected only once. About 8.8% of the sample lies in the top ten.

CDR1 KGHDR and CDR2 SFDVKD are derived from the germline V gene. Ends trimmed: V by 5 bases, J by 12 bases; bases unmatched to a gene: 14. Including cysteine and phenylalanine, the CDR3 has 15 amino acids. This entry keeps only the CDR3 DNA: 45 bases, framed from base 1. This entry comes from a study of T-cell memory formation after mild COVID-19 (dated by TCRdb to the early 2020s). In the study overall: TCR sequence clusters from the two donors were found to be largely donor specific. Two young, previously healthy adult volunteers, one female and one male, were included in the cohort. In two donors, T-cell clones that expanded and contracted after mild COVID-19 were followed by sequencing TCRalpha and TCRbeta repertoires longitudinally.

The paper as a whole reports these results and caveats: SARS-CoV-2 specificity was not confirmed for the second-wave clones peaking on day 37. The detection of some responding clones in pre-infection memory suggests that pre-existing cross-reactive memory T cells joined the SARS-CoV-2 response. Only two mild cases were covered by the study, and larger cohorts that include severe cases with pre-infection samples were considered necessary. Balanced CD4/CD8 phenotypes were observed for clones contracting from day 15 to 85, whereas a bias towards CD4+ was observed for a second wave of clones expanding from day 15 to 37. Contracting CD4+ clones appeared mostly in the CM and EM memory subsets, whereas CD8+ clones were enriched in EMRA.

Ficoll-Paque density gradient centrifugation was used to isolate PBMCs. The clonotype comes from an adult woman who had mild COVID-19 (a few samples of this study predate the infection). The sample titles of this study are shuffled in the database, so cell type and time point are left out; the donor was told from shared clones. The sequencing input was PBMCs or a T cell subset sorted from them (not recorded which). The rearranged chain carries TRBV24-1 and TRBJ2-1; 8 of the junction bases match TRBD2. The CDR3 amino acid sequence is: CATSGGIAGTSVQFF. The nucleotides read TGTGCCACCAGTGGAGGGATAGCGGGGACCTCTGTGCAGTTCTTC.